This T cell receptor (beta chain) appears in the sequencing data of a study of blood T cells in healthy people across ages. Worth noting for this clonotype: Its antigen is not known.

With a J-beta primer mix and a sample-barcoded 5' primer, a second PCR ran roughly 6 to 12 cycles. TCRdb ran MiXCR on the 5' RACE reads and lists one entry per CDR3 protein. The table includes 1,800,000 or so distinct CDR3 sequences, roughly 43% detected once. Study results and caveats: TCR beta diversity correlated strongly with naive T cell percentage.

Trimming left V 5 bases short and J 4 bases short, with 14 bases between. The CDR3 runs 14 residues. CDR1 is SEHNR, CDR2 FQNEAQ, per germline (reference sequence). The sequenced material came from blood. This TCR was recovered from a human donor in good health. The V and J genes are TRBV7-9 and TRBJ1-2, with D unresolved. CDR3 in DNA: TGTGCCAGCAGCGCCCCCAGCGAGGGCTATGGCTACACCTTC. As protein: CASSAPSEGYGYTF.